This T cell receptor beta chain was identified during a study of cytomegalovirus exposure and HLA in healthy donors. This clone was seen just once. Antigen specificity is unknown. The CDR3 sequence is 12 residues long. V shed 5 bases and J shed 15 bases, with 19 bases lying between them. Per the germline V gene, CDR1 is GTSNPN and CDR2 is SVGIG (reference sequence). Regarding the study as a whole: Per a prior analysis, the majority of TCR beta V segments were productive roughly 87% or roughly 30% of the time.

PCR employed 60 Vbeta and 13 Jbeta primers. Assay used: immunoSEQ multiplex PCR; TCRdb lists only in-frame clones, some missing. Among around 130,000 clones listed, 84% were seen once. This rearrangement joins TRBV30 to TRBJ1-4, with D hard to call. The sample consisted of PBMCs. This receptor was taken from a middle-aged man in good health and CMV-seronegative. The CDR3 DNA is TGTGCCTGGTCGCGGGGTGGCAAAAGGGTGTTTTTT. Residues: CAWSRGGKRVFF.